These T cell receptor beta chains were read from a single sample in a study of cytomegalovirus exposure and HLA in healthy donors. Measured with immunoSEQ multiplex PCR; TCRdb has only the in-frame clones, and not every one. The sample gives under 200,000 clones, about four fifths of which show up once; 8.5% is in the top ten. The sample taken for sequencing was PBMCs. The receptors were gathered from a male donor in good health and CMV-seropositive. CDR3s include the opening cysteine and the closing phenylalanine or tryptophan. D genes are given only for firm matches. The size field is filled for only some rows; it gives once, few, many or a size class.

size	V	J	D	DNA	CDR3
-	TRBV6-5	TRBJ1-3	TRBD1	TGTGCCAGCAGATTACAGGGGGGTTCTGGAAACACCATATATTTT	CASRLQGGSGNTIYF
-	TRBV6-5	TRBJ2-7	-	TGTGCCAGCAGGCGTCGCGCGGACTCCTACGAGCAGTACTTC	CASRRRADSYEQYF
-	TRBV7-2	TRBJ2-5	-	TGTGCCAGCAGCTTGCGAAACCAAGAGACCCAGTACTTC	CASSLRNQETQYF
once	TRBV19	TRBJ1-1	-	TGTGCCAGTAGCCTGGCCCTGAACACTGAAGCTTTCTTT	CASSLALNTEAFF
-	TRBV30	TRBJ2-5	TRBD1	TGTGCCTGGGACAGGGGGCGCAGGGAGACCCAGTACTTC	CAWDRGRRETQYF
-	TRBV27	TRBJ2-7	-	TGTGCCAGCAGTTTGGGTTCCTACTACGAGCAGTACTTC	CASSLGSYYEQYF
few	TRBV7-9	TRBJ1-1	TRBD1	TGTGCCAGCAGCTTAGATTATAGGGGGACAGTGAACACTGAAGCTTTCTTT	CASSLDYRGTVNTEAFF
once	TRBV6-5	TRBJ1-2	-	TGTGCCAGCAGTTACGGCGGGGAACACTATGGCTACACCTTC	CASSYGGEHYGYTF
-	TRBV9	TRBJ2-3	TRBD2	TGTGCCAGCAGCGTAGGAGGCGGGGGGGCCGGAGATACGCAGTATTTT	CASSVGGGGAGDTQYF
-	TRBV6-1	TRBJ2-1	TRBD2	TGTGCCAGCAGTAAAGGACTAGCGGGGGGCGGGTTTTACAATGAGCAGTTCTTC	CASSKGLAGGGFYNEQFF
-	TRBV28	TRBJ2-1	TRBD1	TGTGCCAGCAGTTCCCCGGACAGGGCGAAGCAGTTCTTC	CASSSPDRAKQFF
-	TRBV6-1	TRBJ2-7	TRBD1	TGTGCCAGCAGTCCTGGACAGGGGGCGAACGAGCAGTACTTC	CASSPGQGANEQYF
-	TRBV19	TRBJ1-1	TRBD1	TGTGCCAGTAGTCTCAATTCCGGACAGGCGAACACTGAAGCTTTCTTT	CASSLNSGQANTEAFF
once	TRBV19	TRBJ2-7	TRBD1	TGTGCCAGTGGACAGGGAGTCTACGAGCAGTACTTC	CASGQGVYEQYF
-	TRBV10-2	TRBJ1-4	TRBD1	TGCGCCAGCACGAACCCCCAGGGGGGTGAAAAACTGTTTTTT	CASTNPQGGEKLFF
-	TRBV5-4	TRBJ2-6	-	TGTGCCAGCAGCTTGGGACTGATAAGCTCTGGGGCCAACGTCCTGACTTTC	CASSLGLISSGANVLTF
-	TRBV27	TRBJ2-7	-	TGTGCCAGCAGTTTTACCGAGAGCTCCTACGAGCAGTACTTC	CASSFTESSYEQYF
-	TRBV4-3	TRBJ1-5	TRBD1	TGCGCCAGCAGCCGCCCTCTGATTACCAGACTGGGACAGGGGATTCAGCCCCAGCATTTT	CASSRPLITRLGQGIQPQHF
-	TRBV7-2	TRBJ2-6	TRBD1	TGTGCCAGCAGCTCCGCGACAGGGATCCTGACTTTC	CASSSATGILTF
-	TRBV30	TRBJ2-3	TRBD2	TGTGCCTGGAGTCCACTAGCGGGGGGTGTTACGCAGTATTTT	CAWSPLAGGVTQYF
-	TRBV11-2	TRBJ1-5	-	TGTGCCAGCAGCCGAGATAGGAGTGTTTACCAGCATTTT	CASSRDRSVYQHF
-	TRBV11-2	TRBJ2-1	-	TGTGCCAGCAGCCAATCCACTAGGTTTGGCAATGAGCAGTTCTTC	CASSQSTRFGNEQFF
-	TRBV7-2	TRBJ2-2	TRBD1	TGTGCCAGCAGATCTCCGGGACAGGGGTTCACCGGGGAGCTGTTTTTT	CASRSPGQGFTGELFF
-	TRBV6-1	TRBJ2-5	TRBD2	TGTGCCAGCCAGCGGGAGGGGGTAGAGACCCAGTACTTC	CASQREGVETQYF
-	TRBV14	TRBJ2-7	TRBD1	TGTGCCAGCAGCCAACCGGGACAGGGGTACTACGAGCAGTACTTC	CASSQPGQGYYEQYF
-	TRBV7-6	TRBJ1-4	TRBD1	TGTGCCAGCAGCCTCCGGGACAGAAATGAAAAACTGTTTTTT	CASSLRDRNEKLFF
few	TRBV29-1	TRBJ2-3	TRBD2	TGCAGCGGCGGGAGGGCTGAGGCAGATACGCAGTATTTT	CSGGRAEADTQYF
few	TRBV30	TRBJ2-2	-	TGTGCCTGGAGCGGCGGGAAATCCGGGGAGCTGTTTTTT	CAWSGGKSGELFF
-	TRBV6-5	TRBJ2-7	-	TGTGCCAGCAGGGGGCCGTTCGGGAGCGAGCAGTACTTC	CASRGPFGSEQYF
few	TRBV13	TRBJ2-6	-	TGTGCCAGCAGCTTAGGACATGCTGGGGCCAACGTCCTGACTTTC	CASSLGHAGANVLTF
few	TRBV28	TRBJ2-1	-	TGTGCCAGCAGTCCTCGGGGTGAGCAGTTCTTC	CASSPRGEQFF
-	TRBV10-2	TRBJ2-2	-	TGCGCCAGCAGTGTTACTCGAGAGAGTCGGACCGGGGAGCTGTTTTTT	CASSVTRESRTGELFF
-	TRBV25-1	TRBJ2-1	-	TGTGCCAGTTCCCCCCCTGGACTGATGTACAATGAGCAGTTCTTC	CASSPPGLMYNEQFF
few	TRBV28	TRBJ2-7	TRBD1	TGTGCCAGCAGTCGGGACAGGTTGCCCTACGAGCAGTACTTC	CASSRDRLPYEQYF
-	TRBV10-3	TRBJ2-7	-	TGTGCCATCAGGCTTAACTCCGAGCAGTACTTC	CAIRLNSEQYF
-	TRBV9	TRBJ1-3	TRBD1	TGTGCCAGCACCTACGGGACAGGGCCAGGGAACACCATATATTTT	CASTYGTGPGNTIYF
few	TRBV4-1	TRBJ2-7	-	TGCGCCAGCAGCTTTGTACCGGGCCAGGGGTACGAGCAGTACTTC	CASSFVPGQGYEQYF
-	TRBV7-2	TRBJ2-7	TRBD2	TGTGCCAGCAGCTTGCCTAGCGGGGGAGTCGTTACCACCTACGAGCAGTACTTC	CASSLPSGGVVTTYEQYF
-	TRBV30	TRBJ1-2	-	TGTGCCTGGAGTGTACCAGGGAACTATGGCTACACCTTC	CAWSVPGNYGYTF
-	TRBV19	TRBJ2-1	-	TGTGCCAGTAGTATAGGGAGTATAACCATGCAAATTCAGTTCTTC	CASSIGSITMQIQFF
-	TRBV5-1	TRBJ1-6	TRBD1	TGCGCCAGCAGCTTGGCAGGGGGCACAAGTAATTCACCCCTCCACTTT	CASSLAGGTSNSPLHF
few	TRBV18	TRBJ2-1	TRBD2	TGTGCCAGCTCTTTTACCAGCGGGAGCTCCTACAATGAGCAGTTCTTC	CASSFTSGSSYNEQFF
-	TRBV4-3	TRBJ2-2	TRBD2	TGCGCCAGCAGCCAAGGCGGGAGGGGCGGGGAGCTGTTTTTT	CASSQGGRGGELFF
-	TRBV10-1	TRBJ2-5	-	TGCGCCAGCAGTGAGTCGACTCTAGCGCTCCAAGAGACCCAGTACTTC	CASSESTLALQETQYF
-	TRBV7-9	TRBJ1-2	-	TGTGCCAGCAGCTCAAATTCAGGGGACCTAGGCTATGGCTACACCTTC	CASSSNSGDLGYGYTF
-	TRBV5-6	TRBJ1-2	TRBD1	TGTGCCAGCAGCATCCTAGGGACAGGGAGTGGCTACACCTTC	CASSILGTGSGYTF
-	TRBV4-3	TRBJ2-7	-	TGCGCCAGCAGCCAAGATTGGCAGGTCTTCTACGAGCAGTACTTC	CASSQDWQVFYEQYF